This T cell receptor beta chain was found in a study of blood T cells in healthy people across ages. The CDR3 extends over 14 amino acids. Germline V CDR1 and CDR2: ENHRY, SYGVKD. Trimming stripped 4 bases from V and 4 bases from J, with 11 bases between. This clonotype was seen more than once but under ten times. Its antigen is currently unknown. Per sample, extraction of total RNA gave at least 5.5 micrograms in every case. Primed by a sample-barcoded 5' primer and a J-beta primer mix, a second PCR proceeded for roughly 6 to 12 cycles. Paired-end reads containing CDR3 totaled no fewer than 2.5 million for each sample. In TCRdb, the 5' RACE reads were re-called with MiXCR into one record per CDR3 protein. This table has 1.8 million or so distinct CDR3 sequences, about two fifths appearing once. Study outcomes and limitations: Comparison with aged donors showed that long-lived donors had more naive CD4+ cells and higher diversity.

The sample was blood. The V gene is TRBV10-3, the J gene TRBJ1-5, with D unclear. This TCR derives from a human donor in good health. CDR3 coding DNA: TGTGCCATCAGTGGACACGGCAATAATCAGCCCCAGCATTTT. This sequence encodes CAISGHGNNQPQHF.